This T cell receptor beta chain was obtained from a study of human T cells and chemical hapten exposure. The V gene's germline CDR1 is MNHNY and CDR2 SVGAGI (reference sequence). This CDR3 has 13 residues. Deletions cut 2 bases from V and 5 bases from J, with 9 bases between. This clonotype was recorded at least ten times. Described time point: patch test 2, 6 weeks after DPC sensitization. Noted treatment: therapeutic diphenylcyclopropenone sensitization with weekly scalp DPC. TCRdb independently ran MiXCR on the RACE reads; one entry per CDR3 protein. Altogether fewer than 150,000 distinct CDR3 sequences are present, about 11% being singletons, with the ten largest covering about 1.3%.

This chain uses TRBV6-6 with TRBJ1-1, with D perhaps matching TRBD1 (5 bases). Sequencing used whole blood, obtained in connection with sensitization to the hapten diphenylcyclopropenone (DPC). This receptor was identified in a woman between 45 and 60 years old with alopecia areata. Some clones in this sample may be carry-over from other donors' samples. CDR3 amino acids: CASSYGGRTEAFF. The CDR3 DNA is TGTGCCAGCAGTTACGGGGGGAGGACTGAAGCTTTCTTT.